The clone carrying this TCR beta chain was counted only a few times. These data originate in a study of beta chain features in type 1 diabetes. Study context: Across the samples, 90 million to 120 million sorted cells were examined in total.

Expressed TCRB transcripts were sequenced after all isolated RNA was converted to cDNA. Method: immunoSEQ multiplex PCR; TCRdb's copy keeps in-frame clones and lacks some. Of about 620,000 clones in the sample, about 14% were seen once. The CDR3 totals 14 residues. V was clipped by 6 bases and J by 3 bases, with 9 bases between them. CDR1 and CDR2 (germline): SNHLY, FYNNEI. This TCR came from a man between 18 and 29 years old in good health. Sequenced: naive CD4+ T cells from blood. The chain has TRBV2 and TRBJ2-6, with D perhaps TRBD1 or TRBD2 (5 bases each). Here the CDR3 DNA reads TGTGCCAGCAGCGGGGCAGGTGGGGCCAACGTCCTGACTTTC. Protein sequence: CASSGAGGANVLTF.